This TCR beta chain originates from a study of blood T cell repertoires in COVID-19. Sequencing was performed with immunoSEQ multiplex PCR; in TCRdb, only in-frame clones are kept and a portion is missing. The data contain roughly 150,000 clones, 90% to 95% of them seen just once; the ten biggest clones take up just under 2%. The junction had 7 bases not matched to a gene; V was cut back by 2 bases and J by 6 bases. The CDR3 runs 16 residues. Germline CDR1 is MNHEY and CDR2 is SVGAGI. The source is a woman in her fifties or sixties with COVID-19, enrolled during active disease. The source material was peripheral blood. This chain links TRBV6-5 with TRBJ1-6, with 7 nucleotides matching TRBD1. CDR3 nucleotide sequence: TGTGCCAGCAGTTACGGGGGCCGACAGGGTAATTCACCCCTCCACTTT. Amino acids: CASSYGGRQGNSPLHF.